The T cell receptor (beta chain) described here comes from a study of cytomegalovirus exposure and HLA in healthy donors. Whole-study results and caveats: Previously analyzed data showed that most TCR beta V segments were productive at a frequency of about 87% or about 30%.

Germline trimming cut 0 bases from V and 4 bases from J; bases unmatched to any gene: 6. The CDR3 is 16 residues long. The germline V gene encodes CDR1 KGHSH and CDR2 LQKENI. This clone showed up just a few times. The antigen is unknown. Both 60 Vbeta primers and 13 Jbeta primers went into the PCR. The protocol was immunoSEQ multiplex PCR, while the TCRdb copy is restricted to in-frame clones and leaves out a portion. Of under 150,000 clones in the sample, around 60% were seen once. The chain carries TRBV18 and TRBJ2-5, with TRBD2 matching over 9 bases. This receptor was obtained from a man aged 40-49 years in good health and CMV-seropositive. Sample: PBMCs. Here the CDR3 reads CASSPPPGLATETQYF. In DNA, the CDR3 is TGTGCCAGCTCACCACCGCCGGGACTAGCTACAGAGACCCAGTACTTC.